A selection of T cell receptor beta chains follows, all from one sample in a study of T-cell memory formation after mild COVID-19. TCRdb fed the 5' RACE reads into MiXCR, producing one record per CDR3 protein. Found here are around 250,000 distinct CDR3 sequences, over 8.5% of them singletons; the top ten hold around 20%. Sample: PBMCs or a T cell subset sorted from them (not recorded which). All receptors derive from a man younger than 35 who had mild COVID-19 (a few samples of this study predate the infection). Cell type and time point are not known. Each CDR3 is given with its conserved first and last residue. A D gene is named only where the DNA matches it firmly. Not every row has a clone size; where given, it reads once, few, many or a size class.

clone_size	v_call	j_call	d_call	cdr3_aa	cdr3_nt
.	TRBV5-1	TRBJ1-6	.	CASSSASRGDSPLHF	TGCGCCAGCAGCTCGGCAAGTCGGGGGGATTCACCCCTCCACTTT
.	TRBV12-3/TRBV12-4	TRBJ1-6	.	CASSLEGPSSYNSPLHF	TGTGCCAGCAGTTTGGAGGGGCCGAGCTCCTATAATTCACCCCTCCACTTT
few	TRBV7-6	TRBJ2-3	.	CASSSNPDTQYF	TGTGCCAGCAGCTCGAACCCAGATACGCAGTATTTT
.	TRBV15	TRBJ2-3	TRBD2	CATSRDARGGTYTQYF	TGTGCCACCAGCAGAGACGCGCGGGGGGGGACTTATACGCAGTATTTT
many	TRBV5-5	TRBJ2-2	.	CASSSAPQGGLFF	TGTGCCAGCAGCTCGGCACCCCAGGGCGGGCTGTTTTTT
few	TRBV6-2/TRBV6-3	TRBJ2-7	.	CASSYSWDYEQYF	TGTGCCAGCAGTTATTCGTGGGATTACGAGCAGTACTTC
.	TRBV5-1	TRBJ1-4	.	CASSRLANEKLFF	TGCGCCAGCAGCCGTTTGGCTAATGAAAAACTGTTTTTT
.	TRBV2	TRBJ1-1	TRBD1	CATSRQGVRNTEAFF	TGTGCCACCTCCCGGCAGGGGGTGAGGAACACTGAAGCTTTCTTT
.	TRBV20-1	TRBJ2-5	.	CSAGTAQMGETQYF	TGCAGTGCTGGAACAGCGCAAATGGGCGAGACCCAGTACTTC
few	TRBV4-3	TRBJ2-2	.	CASRQDTGELFF	TGCGCCAGCAGGCAAGACACCGGGGAGCTGTTTTTT
few	TRBV5-1	TRBJ1-5	.	CASSPSPDSQPQHF	TGCGCCAGCAGCCCATCACCCGACTCGCAGCCCCAGCATTTT
many	TRBV12-3/TRBV12-4	TRBJ1-6	.	CASSFGGARSYNSPLHF	TGTGCCAGCAGTTTCGGGGGAGCCCGCTCCTATAATTCACCCCTCCACTTT
many	TRBV2	TRBJ1-6	TRBD1	CASSGQGSSPLHF	TGTGCCAGCAGTGGACAGGGGTCTTCACCCCTCCACTTT
few	TRBV27	TRBJ1-2	TRBD1	CASSYREGAYGYTF	TGTGCCAGCAGTTACCGGGAGGGGGCCTATGGCTACACCTTC
.	TRBV27	TRBJ1-3	.	CASSSKGDTIYF	TGTGCCAGCAGTTCGAAGGGAGACACCATATATTTT
few	TRBV5-6	TRBJ1-2	TRBD1	CASSLSGQGSYGYTF	TGTGCCAGCAGCTTGTCGGGACAGGGGAGTTATGGCTACACCTTC
few	TRBV5-6	TRBJ2-5	.	CASSLKDGEVETQYF	TGTGCCAGCAGCTTGAAGGACGGGGAGGTCGAGACCCAGTACTTC
.	TRBV19	TRBJ2-1	TRBD2	CASRVLAGGDEQFF	TGTGCCAGTAGGGTACTAGCGGGGGGAGATGAGCAGTTCTTC